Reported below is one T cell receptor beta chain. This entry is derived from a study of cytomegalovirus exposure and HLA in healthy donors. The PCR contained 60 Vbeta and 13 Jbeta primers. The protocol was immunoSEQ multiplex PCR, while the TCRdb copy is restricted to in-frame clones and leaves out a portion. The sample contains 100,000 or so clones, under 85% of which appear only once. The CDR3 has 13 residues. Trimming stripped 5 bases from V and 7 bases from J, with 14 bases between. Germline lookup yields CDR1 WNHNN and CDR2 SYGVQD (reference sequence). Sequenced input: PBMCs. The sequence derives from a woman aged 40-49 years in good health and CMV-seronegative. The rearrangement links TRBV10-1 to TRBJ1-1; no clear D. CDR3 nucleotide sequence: TGCGCCAGCAGTTTCTCGGGAAGGGTTGAAGCTTTCTTT. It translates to CASSFSGRVEAFF.